This entry lists 31 T cell receptor beta chains sequenced from one sample in a study of preoperative IRX-2 immunotherapy in early breast cancer. Profiled with immunoSEQ multiplex PCR; TCRdb holds only in-frame clones, not every one. This sample yields 25,000 or so clones, of which roughly 96% are seen a single time; 15% to 20% belongs to the top ten. The treatment: preoperative locoregional IRX-2 cytokine immunotherapy. This specimen consisted of tumor tissue, obtained after IRX-2 immunotherapy. These receptors came from a human donor with breast cancer.

The V gene is TRBV5-1, the J gene TRBJ2-7, with no clear D. This CDR3 is 14 amino acids long. CDR1 SGHRS and CDR2 YFSETQ come from the germline V gene. Between the trimmed V and J ends, which lost 2 bases and 2 bases, there was a span of 11 bases. CDR3 sequence: CASSFQPSPYEQYF. In DNA, the CDR3 is TGCGCCAGCAGCTTCCAGCCTTCTCCCTACGAGCAGTACTTC. Based on the CDR3 plus reference TRBV5-1 and TRBJ2-7, the full variable domain is KAGVTQTPRYLIKTRGQQVTLSCSPISGHRSVSWYQQTPGQGLQFLFEYFSETQRNKGNFPGRFSGRQFSNSRSEMNVSTLELGDSALYLCASSFQPSPYEQYFGPGTRLTVT.

This chain joins TRBV11-1 and TRBJ2-5; TRBD2 agrees at 12 bases. CDR1 and CDR2 (germline): SGHAT, FQDESV (reference sequence). V shed 5 bases and J 2 bases; nucleotides not matched to a gene: 6. The CDR3 covers 16 residues. The CDR3 DNA sequence: TGTGCCAGCAGCCCCCCTAGCGGGAGGGGACAAGAGACCCAGTACTTC. It codes for CASSPPSGRGQETQYF.

The chain carries TRBV21-1 and TRBJ1-3; the DNA was not compared with TRBD1, the D call given in the table. TRBV21-1 is assigned pseudogene status. CDR3 length equals 15 residues. The DNA for the CDR3 is TGTGCCAGCAGCGGCCGGGACAGGGCAGGAAACACCATATATTTT. It codes for CASSGRDRAGNTIYF.

V usage is TRBV9 and J usage is TRBJ1-2; D might be TRBD1 (5 bases). The length of the CDR3 is 13 residues. The germline CDR1 and CDR2 sequences are SGDLS and YYNGEE. Trimming pared 2 bases from V and 2 bases from J, leaving 7 bases between. The CDR3 reads CASSVTVNYGYTF. The CDR3 bases are TGTGCCAGCAGCGTGACAGTGAACTATGGCTACACCTTC.

V usage is TRBV9 and J usage is TRBJ2-3; 7 bases match TRBD1. The CDR3 spans 17 residues. The germline V gene has CDR1 SGDLS and CDR2 YYNGEE. J gave up 0 bases and V 3 bases, and 10 bases lay outside the gene matches. The CDR3 nucleotides read TGTGCCAGCAGCGCGGGGACAGTTCCCTCTAGCACAGATACGCAGTATTTT. Protein: CASSAGTVPSSTDTQYF.

V gene TRBV4-2 combines with J gene TRBJ2-7, with 10 bases that match TRBD2. There are 15 residues in the CDR3. Trimming took 5 bases from V and 3 from J; bases not matched to a gene: 7. Germline V gene sequence: CDR1 LGHNA, CDR2 YNFKEQ. The CDR3, as DNA: TGTGCCAGCAGCTCAAATAGCGGGAGGCTCTACGAGCAGTACTTC. Translating gives CASSSNSGRLYEQYF.

The genes are TRBV9 and TRBJ1-1; 8 bases are shared with TRBD1. The CDR3 has 17 residues. Germline V gene lookup returns CDR1 SGDLS and CDR2 YYNGEE. Trimming at V came to 3 bases and at J to 4 bases, leaving 14 bases not matched to a gene. The CDR3 DNA reads TGTGCCAGCAGCGGACGACAGGGGAACCGTTTAGGCACTGAAGCTTTCTTT. It translates to CASSGRQGNRLGTEAFF.

CDR3 coding DNA: TGTGCCAGCAGTTCGGGATTGACCTACGAGCAGTACTTC. Translation gives CASSSGLTYEQYF. The chain employs TRBV27 and TRBJ2-7; D might be TRBD2 (5 bases). The CDR3 extends over 13 amino acids. Per germline, CDR1 MNHEY and CDR2 SMNVEV (reference sequence). V lost 4 bases and J lost 2, with 9 bases in between.

The chain has TRBV27 and TRBJ2-7; 8 nucleotides align to TRBD2. The V and J ends lost 5 bases and 6 bases, in that order; junction bases with no gene match: 6. The CDR3 sequence is 13 residues long. The germline CDR1 and CDR2 sequences are MNHEY and SMNVEV (reference sequence). The DNA for the CDR3 is TGTGCCAGCAGTACAGAGCGGGGGTCCGAGCAGTACTTC. The encoded protein is CASSTERGSEQYF.

The chain carries TRBV6-6 and TRBJ1-1; D is undetermined. V was shortened by 8 bases and J by 1 base, with 5 bases between the two germline ends. The germline V gene encodes CDR1 MNHNY and CDR2 SVGAGI (reference sequence). The CDR3 loop spans 11 amino acids. The CDR3 coding sequence is TGTGCCAGCTGGGGGAACACTGAAGCTTTCTTT. It yields the protein CASWGNTEAFF.

This sequence joins TRBV9 and TRBJ2-2, with unresolved D. This CDR3 comprises 12 residues. From germline, CDR1 is SGDLS and CDR2 YYNGEE. The V gene lost 0 bases and the J gene lost 3 bases, with 0 bases spanning the gap. DNA for the CDR3: TGTGCCAGCAGCGTAGACACCGGGGAGCTGTTTTTT. Residues: CASSVDTGELFF.

V usage is TRBV7-9 and J usage is TRBJ2-3; 10 bases align to TRBD2. The V gene's germline CDR1 is SEHNR and CDR2 FQNEAQ (reference sequence). This CDR3 contains 15 residues. With 6 bases clipped from V and 1 base from J, the junction kept 4 bases outside the gene matches. The CDR3 DNA reads TGTGCCAGCAGGACCGGACTAGCGGGCACAGATACGCAGTATTTT. Residues: CASRTGLAGTDTQYF. The whole variable domain, filled in from reference TRBV7-9 and TRBJ2-3, reads DTGVSQNPRHKITKRGQNVTFRCDPISEHNRLYWYRQTLGQGPEFLTYFQNEAQLEKSRLLSDRFSAERPKGSFSTLEIQRTEQGDSAMYLCASRTGLAGTDTQYFGPGTRLTVL.

The V gene is TRBV9, the J gene TRBJ2-5; D may be TRBD2 (5 bases). CDR1 and CDR2 (germline): SGDLS, YYNGEE. The ends were cut back, 2 bases at V and 2 bases at J, with 7 bases in the middle. The CDR3 length is 13 residues. CDR3 amino acids: CASSVTGQETQYF. CDR3 DNA sequence: TGTGCCAGCAGCGTTACGGGGCAAGAGACCCAGTACTTC.

The V and J genes are TRBV28 and TRBJ2-2; D is unresolved. Trimming took off 1 base at V and 5 bases at J, with 2 bases between the two ends. Per germline, CDR1 MDHEN and CDR2 SYDVKM. The CDR3 sequence is 12 residues long. CDR3 bases: TGTGCCAGCAGTTTATCTACCGGGGAGCTGTTTTTT. It is translated as CASSLSTGELFF.

V is TRBV30 and J is TRBJ2-7; D might be TRBD2 (5 bases). Trimming took off 2 bases at V and 4 bases at J, with 12 bases between the two ends. From germline, CDR1 is GTSNPN and CDR2 SVGIG (reference sequence). This CDR3 is built from 13 residues. CDR3 in DNA: TGTGCCTGGAGTATACTACGGGAATACGAGCAGTACTTC. Translation: CAWSILREYEQYF.

V and J are TRBV2 and TRBJ1-4; D unclear. The germline V gene has CDR1 SNHLY and CDR2 FYNNEI. V gave up 7 bases and J gave up 3 bases, with 9 bases separating them. The CDR3 spans 13 residues. For the CDR3, the DNA is TGTGCCAGCAAAAGGATGGCTAATGAAAAACTGTTTTTT. Its protein product is CASKRMANEKLFF.

The chain combines TRBV7-2 with TRBJ1-1; D is unclear. CDR1 SGHTA and CDR2 FQGNSA come from the germline V gene. Trimming took 1 base from V and 0 from J, leaving 9 bases between them. The CDR3 contains 15 residues. The CDR3: CASSLGGQVNTEAFF. CDR3 nucleotide sequence: TGTGCCAGCAGCTTAGGAGGTCAGGTGAACACTGAAGCTTTCTTT.

The chain couples TRBV18 to TRBJ2-5, with D unclear. The V gene's germline CDR1 is KGHSH and CDR2 LQKENI. The V end lost 1 base, the J end lost 4 bases, and 4 bases lay between the germline ends. The CDR3 length is 12 residues. The CDR3 protein is CASSPQGETQYF. The DNA of the CDR3 is TGTGCCAGCTCACCACAGGGAGAGACCCAGTACTTC.

The rearrangement uses TRBV21-1 and TRBJ1-2; the table gives TRBD1 as D, unverified against the DNA. TRBV21-1 is deemed a pseudogene. The CDR3 is 15 amino acids. CDR3 sequence (DNA): TGTGCCAGCAGCAAAGTTAGGGACAGGGACTATGGCTACACCTTC. Translating it yields CASSKVRDRDYGYTF.

This chain joins TRBV4-2 and TRBJ2-1, with D perhaps matching TRBD1 (6 bases). Germline-derived CDR1 and CDR2 are LGHNA and YNFKEQ. The CDR3 loop spans 14 amino acids. The V gene lost 7 bases and the J gene lost 3 bases, with 13 bases spanning the gap. In DNA form, the CDR3 reads TGTGCCAGCAAAACAGGGATGGACTACAATGAGCAGTTCTTC. Amino acids: CASKTGMDYNEQFF.

The chain links TRBV7-9 to TRBJ1-4; D is ambiguous. The V end lost 4 bases, the J end lost 8 bases, and 14 bases lay between the germline ends. The CDR3 totals 14 residues. Germline CDR1 and CDR2: SEHNR and FQNEAQ (reference sequence). This chain's CDR3 is CASSSKVKGEKLFF. For the CDR3, the DNA is TGTGCCAGCAGCTCAAAAGTGAAGGGAGAAAAACTGTTTTTT.

This clone was observed a few times. The chain is built from TRBV6-5 and TRBJ1-4; a possible D gene is TRBD1 (5 bases). The germline V gene encodes CDR1 MNHEY and CDR2 SVGAGI. The CDR3 extends over 14 amino acids. Trimming left V 11 bases short and J 8 bases short, with 21 bases between. In DNA, the CDR3 is TGTGCCGCATCCTCCGGGCAGGGTTGGGAAAAACTGTTTTTT. Amino acids: CAASSGQGWEKLFF.

The J gene is TRBJ1-2, the V gene TRBV30; D gene unclear. CDR1 and CDR2 (germline): GTSNPN, SVGIG (reference sequence). The CDR3 spans 14 residues. The germline V and J ends were trimmed by 4 bases and 4 bases, with 16 bases remaining between them. The CDR3 DNA is TGTGCCTGGACTGCGGGGTCCGCCCCCTATGGCTACACCTTC. This codes for CAWTAGSAPYGYTF.

CDR3 nucleotides: TGTGCCAGCAGCATCCGGACAGGAGCCTATAGCACAGATACGCAGTATTTT. The encoded protein is CASSIRTGAYSTDTQYF. The V gene is TRBV9, the J gene TRBJ2-3, with 7 bases lining up with TRBD1. Germline CDR1 and CDR2: SGDLS and YYNGEE. V was clipped by 4 bases and J by 0 bases; unmatched bases: 11. CDR3 length: 17 amino acids. Supplemented by reference TRBV9 and TRBJ2-3, the full variable domain reads DSGVTQTPKHLITATGQRVTLRCSPRSGDLSVYWYQQSLDQGLQFLIQYYNGEERAKGNILERFSAQQFPDLHSELNLSSLELGDSALYFCASSIRTGAYSTDTQYFGPGTRLTVL.

This chain uses TRBV5-1 with TRBJ1-5; D gene ambiguous. The germline V and J ends were trimmed by 2 bases and 4 bases, with 7 bases remaining between them. CDR1 and CDR2 from the germline V gene are SGHRS and YFSETQ. This CDR3 spans 13 amino acids. The CDR3 sequence is CASSFEVNQPQHF. CDR3 nucleotide sequence: TGCGCCAGCAGCTTCGAGGTGAATCAGCCCCAGCATTTT. The whole variable domain, remainder taken from reference TRBV5-1 and TRBJ1-5, is KAGVTQTPRYLIKTRGQQVTLSCSPISGHRSVSWYQQTPGQGLQFLFEYFSETQRNKGNFPGRFSGRQFSNSRSEMNVSTLELGDSALYLCASSFEVNQPQHFGDGTRLSIL.

This clone is deemed medium-sized (0.01 to 0.1%). The chain is built from TRBV2 and TRBJ2-1; D might be TRBD1 (6 bases). Trimming removed 4 bases from V and 5 bases from J, with 18 bases in between. Per the germline V gene, CDR1 is SNHLY and CDR2 is FYNNEI. The CDR3 loop spans 16 amino acids. As DNA, the CDR3 is TGTGCCAGCAGTGGGCAGGATGGGACACTAAACAATGAGCAGTTCTTC. This encodes CASSGQDGTLNNEQFF.

The chain joins TRBV4-1 to TRBJ1-3; D perhaps matches TRBD1 (5 bases). This CDR3 has 16 residues. Germline V gives CDR1 MGHRA, CDR2 YSYEKL. V lost 0 bases to trimming and J lost 4 bases, with 13 bases between them. The CDR3 spells CASSQDQGVEGNTIYF. DNA of the CDR3: TGCGCCAGCAGCCAAGATCAAGGGGTGGAAGGAAACACCATATATTTT.

The chain couples TRBV7-9 to TRBJ2-3; D is unclear. The V gene lost 5 bases and the J gene lost 3 bases, with 9 bases spanning the gap. The CDR3 spans 13 residues. Germline values: CDR1 SEHNR, CDR2 FQNEAQ (reference sequence). In DNA form, the CDR3 reads TGTGCCAGCAGCCGCGCCAGGACAGATACGCAGTATTTT. It is translated as CASSRARTDTQYF.

This clone was observed a few times. This rearrangement joins TRBV7-2 to TRBJ2-1; D is unresolved. Trimming stripped 6 bases from V and 6 bases from J, with 6 bases between. CDR3 length equals 11 residues. The germline V gene encodes CDR1 SGHTA and CDR2 FQGNSA. The CDR3 DNA reads as TGTGCCAGCAGAATAGCCAATGAGCAGTTCTTC. It is translated as CASRIANEQFF.

The J gene is TRBJ1-3, the V gene TRBV7-8; TRBD1 is a possible D gene (5 bases). Germline values: CDR1 SGHVS, CDR2 FQNEAQ. The germline V and J ends were trimmed by 2 bases and 6 bases, with 17 bases remaining between them. The CDR3 sequence is 16 residues long. The CDR3, as DNA: TGTGCCAGCAGCTTAACGGGTCAGGGTATCGTAAACACCATATATTTT. This codes for CASSLTGQGIVNTIYF.

In DNA form, the CDR3 reads TGTGCCAGCAGCTTAGCGGGACGTATCAATGAGCAGTTCTTC. Amino acids: CASSLAGRINEQFF. V and J are TRBV11-3 and TRBJ2-1; D may correspond to TRBD1 or TRBD2 (5 bases each). This CDR3 contains 14 residues. Trimming removed 1 base at V and 6 bases at J, with 10 bases between. Germline CDR1 reads SGHNT; CDR2 reads YENEEA.